This T cell receptor beta chain emerged from a study of OX40 agonist ivuxolimab in advanced cancers. For the study at large: Age averaged approximately 60 years (range about 20 to 79), and roughly 80% were male.

Germline-derived CDR1 and CDR2 are MNHNY and SVGAGI (reference sequence). This CDR3 comprises 14 residues. V dropped 7 bases and J dropped 5 bases, with 18 bases sitting between them. The table came from immunoSEQ multiplex PCR; TCRdb's copy has only in-frame clones and leaves some out. Of fewer than 65,000 clones listed, around 93% were seen once; the top ten hold around 20%. The sample consisted of CD4+ or CD8+ T cells sorted from blood, taken in a trial of the OX40 agonist ivuxolimab. The chain uses TRBV6-6 and TRBJ2-7, with D possibly TRBD1 on 5 matching bases. The receptor was derived from an adult with an advanced solid tumor such as melanoma, head and neck, liver or kidney cancer. In DNA form, the CDR3 reads TGTGCCAGCAAGTCTCTGGACACGGGTCACGAGCAGTACTTC. This sequence encodes CASKSLDTGHEQYF.